This passage covers 17 T cell receptor beta chains from one sample sequenced in a study of tumor-infiltrating lymphocytes in primary liver carcinoma. A primer in the constant region served to generate TCR beta cDNA from approximately 500 ng of total RNA. TCR beta libraries came from three nested multiplex PCR rounds using slightly modified ARM-PCR. With TRBV1-TRBV30 forward primers and a C-beta reverse primer, the first two PCR rounds were run for around 11 cycles each. Each CDR3 protein gets one entry after TCRdb re-called the multiplex PCR reads with MiXCR. The sample lists roughly 100,000 distinct CDR3 sequences, 55% to 75% occurring once. From unsorted bulk tissue weighing roughly 18-30 mg, DNA and RNA were co-extracted. Material: liver tumor tissue from sampling region 5. The sample's subset: tumor region T5, tumor centre. The source is a woman aged 55-69 years with primary liver carcinoma and hepatitis B virus infection.

This clonotype was observed a handful of times. Being one base from a much bigger clone, this may be a read error. V and J are TRBV6-1 and TRBJ2-3, with TRBD1 matching over 9 bases. In germline, CDR1 is MNHNS, CDR2 SASEGT. V dropped 5 bases and J dropped 6; count of bases not matched to a gene: 9. The CDR3 is 15 amino acids. The CDR3 DNA reads as TGTGCCAGCAGTCACCGGGACAGGGTGCACGATACGCAGTATTTT. Its protein is CASSHRDRVHDTQYF.

As for this clonotype: At one end the junction does not follow the germline gene, possibly because of a read error. The J gene is TRBJ2-1, the V gene TRBV11-2; 9 bases fit TRBD1. Germline V lookup: CDR1 SGHAT, CDR2 FQNNGV. This CDR3 comprises 17 residues. The CDR3, as DNA: TGTGCCAGCAGCTTAGCCCACGGACAGGGGTACAGGAGTGAGCAGCTCTTC. Its translation is CASSLAHGQGYRSEQLF.

This clonotype was recorded at least ten times. This chain links TRBV7-8 with TRBJ1-5; possibly TRBD1 for D (6 bases). This CDR3 has 18 residues. The germline gives CDR1 SGHVS, CDR2 FQNEAQ. V was clipped by 5 bases and J by 2 bases, with 22 bases between them. CDR3 loop: CASSPSRPRQARNQPQHF. The CDR3 DNA reads as TGTGCCAGCAGCCCTTCCCGCCCAAGACAGGCGCGCAATCAGCCCCAGCATTTT.

A remark on this clonotype: At one boundary the junction diverges from the germline segment, which might be a read error. The J gene is TRBJ2-7, the V gene TRBV11-2, with TRBD1 as a possible D gene (6 bases). The length of the CDR3 is 15 residues. The germline V gene encodes CDR1 SGHAT and CDR2 FQNNGV. The CDR3 region has the DNA TGTGCCAGTAGCTCTCACCTGGGACATACTTACGAGCAGTACTTC. This encodes CASSSHLGHTYEQYF.

Details on this clonotype: This could be a read error, since a much larger clone is one nucleotide away. Here the CDR3 DNA reads TGTGCCAGCTCAGTAGTGGCTCCTATGATCACTGAAGCTTTCTTT. As protein: CASSVVAPMITEAFF. The chain recombines TRBV6-1 with TRBJ1-1; the D is unclear. Per germline, CDR1 MNHNS and CDR2 SASEGT. V was clipped by 8 bases and J by 4 bases, with 20 bases between them. CDR3 length equals 15 residues.

Concerning this clonotype itself: Germline and junction disagree at one end, which may indicate a read error. This sequence joins TRBV28 and TRBJ1-1; no firm D call. Germline V CDR1 and CDR2: MDHEN, SYDVKM. The CDR3 totals 16 residues. This CDR3 reads CASSYVRPNTNTEASF. The CDR3, as DNA: TGTGCCAGTAGTTACGTACGCCCTAACACCAACACTGAAGCTTCCTTT.

This clonotype was detected only a few times. A much larger clone lies one base from this, so it may be a read error. The chain is built from TRBV29-1 and TRBJ1-2; D unresolved. V was pared by 4 bases and J by 3 bases, with 9 bases between. The CDR3 consists of 12 residues. The germline CDR1 and CDR2 sequences are SQVTM and ANQGSEA. As DNA, the CDR3 is TGCAGCGTTGGGGGAGACCACTATGGCTACACCTTC. It specifies CSVGGDHYGYTF.

Notes on this clonotype: Likely a read error: the CDR3 ends without its conserved phenylalanine or tryptophan. The limits of the CDR3 on the DNA are not certain, so only TCRdb's listed CDR3 is given. The gene calls are TRBV11-2 and TRBJ2-1; the D call TRBD1 from the table was never checked on the DNA. Germline V lookup: CDR1 SGHAT, CDR2 FQNNGV. The CDR3 totals 17 residues, both ends included. This CDR3 is CASSLTHGQGYRGGQLL.

On this clonotype itself: Compared with germline, one end of the junction differs, possibly owing to a read error. The chain uses TRBV5-5 and TRBJ2-5; D gene ambiguous. This CDR3 has 13 amino acids. In germline, CDR1 is SGHKS, CDR2 YYEKEE (reference sequence). The CDR3 nucleotides read TGTGCCAGCAGCTTGTTAACTGATGAGAGCCAGTACTTC. Protein: CASSLLTDESQYF.

This clonotype appeared many times. V is TRBV28 and J is TRBJ2-7, with 7 nucleotides matching TRBD2. V lost 6 bases to trimming and J lost 1 base; unmatched junction nucleotides: 12. The CDR3 sequence is 16 residues long. Germline values: CDR1 MDHEN, CDR2 SYDVKM. CDR3 nucleotide sequence: TGTGCCAGCAGCCTCTGGGGGGGGTCAAAATCCTACGAGCAGTACTTC. Amino acid sequence: CASSLWGGSKSYEQYF. The full variable domain, in which reference TRBV28 and TRBJ2-7 provide the parts outside the CDR3, is DVKVTQSSRYLVKRTGEKVFLECVQDMDHENMFWYRQDPGLGLRLIYFSYDVKMKEKGDIPEGYSVSREKKERFSLILESASTNQTSMYLCASSLWGGSKSYEQYFGPGTRLTVT.

Turning to this clonotype: Just one base apart from a much larger clone, this may be a read error. This rearrangement joins TRBV10-3 to TRBJ1-4; TRBD1 is a possible D gene (6 bases). The germline V gene has CDR1 ENHRY and CDR2 SYGVKD. This CDR3 has 15 amino acids. The CDR3 here is CAISAKGGVDEKPFF. The DNA of the CDR3 is TGTGCCATCAGTGCCAAGGGGGGAGTTGATGAAAAACCGTTTTTT.

Concerning this clonotype itself: The CDR3 carries no conserved terminal phenylalanine or tryptophan, so it likely arises from a read error. V usage is TRBV6-6 and J usage is TRBJ2-7; 7 positions agree with TRBD1. The CDR3 consists of 15 residues. Germline-derived CDR1 and CDR2 are MNHNY and SVGAGI (reference sequence). CDR3 sequence: CASSYSGTAFHEQYI. The CDR3 bases are TGCGCCAGCAGTTACTCGGGGACAGCGTTCCACGAGCAGTACATC.

In regard to this clonotype: The junction does not match germline at one end; this may be a read error. The chain uses TRBV19 and TRBJ2-5; the D is unclear. CDR1 and CDR2 from the germline V gene are LNHDA and SQIVND (reference sequence). The CDR3 covers 14 residues. CDR3 in amino acids: CASSIDARQVTQYF. CDR3 DNA sequence: TGTGCCAGTAGTATAGACGCACGGCAAGTGACCCAGTACTTC.

In this sample, this clonotype turned up many times. This chain links TRBV12-3 or TRBV12-4 with TRBJ2-3, with TRBD2 identical over 7 bases. With 7 bases clipped from V and 1 base from J, the junction kept 8 bases outside the gene matches. The CDR3 sequence is 15 residues long. The chain's CDR3 is CASTLASGGTDTQYF. The CDR3 nucleotides read TGTGCCAGCACGTTAGCGAGCGGGGGCACAGATACGCAGTATTTT.

This clonotype was observed many times. The CDR3, as DNA: TGTGCCAGCACCCGGGACACCGCTAACTATGGCTACACCTTC. Its translation is CASTRDTANYGYTF. V and J are TRBV6-5 and TRBJ1-2, with D possibly TRBD1 on 6 matching bases. The CDR3 runs to 14 residues. V lost 7 bases and J lost 0, with 12 bases in between. Germline CDR1 reads MNHEY; CDR2 reads SVGAGI.

Points on this clonotype: The CDR3 does not close with the conserved phenylalanine or tryptophan, likely indicating a read error. The DNA is omitted, as the CDR3 cannot be located on it reliably, and the CDR3 follows TCRdb's listing. This chain uses TRBV6-5 with TRBJ2-1; the tabulated D call, TRBD1, remains unverified against the DNA. The CDR3 region is 13 residues in length, termini included. Looked up from germline, CDR1 is MNHEY and CDR2 is SVGAGI. The CDR3 region is CASSYSMGGQQFL.

This clonotype was detected many times. This chain links TRBV7-9 with TRBJ2-5; D possibly matches TRBD1 or TRBD2 (5 bases each). Germline CDR1 SEHNR, CDR2 FQNEAQ (reference sequence). The CDR3 covers 15 residues. V was cut by 2 bases and J by 7 bases, with 17 bases left in between. This chain's CDR3 is CASSLIRGVRGTQYF. Written as DNA, the CDR3 is TGTGCCAGCAGCTTAATAAGGGGAGTCCGAGGGACCCAGTACTTC.